The rows below give T cell receptor beta chains drawn from one sample of a study of blood T cells in healthy people across ages. TCRdb re-called the 5' RACE reads with MiXCR, one entry per CDR3 protein. Of about 780,000 distinct CDR3 sequences in the sample, about 42% are singletons; the top ten hold 18%. The sample consisted of blood. The source is a man older than 75 in good health. CDR3s include the opening cysteine and the closing phenylalanine or tryptophan. The D gene is left open where the match is weak. Clone size is stated in some rows and not others, as once, few, many or a class when expanded.

v_gene	j_gene	abundance	d_gene	CDR3aa	CDR3nt
TRBV9	TRBJ2-3	many	TRBD2	CASSAGTSGLTDTQYF	TGTGCCAGCAGCGCCGGGACTAGCGGACTCACAGATACGCAGTATTTT
TRBV5-1	TRBJ2-2	NA	NA	CASSLPAGYTGELFF	TGCGCCAGCAGCTTGCCGGCGGGGTACACCGGGGAGCTGTTTTTT
TRBV3-1	TRBJ2-7	NA	NA	CASSQEGGPYEQYF	TGTGCCAGCAGCCAAGAGGGCGGGCCCTACGAGCAGTACTTC
TRBV29-1	TRBJ2-3	NA	NA	CSVEPQGTDTQYF	TGCAGCGTTGAACCCCAGGGCACAGATACGCAGTATTTT
TRBV14	TRBJ2-5	many	TRBD1	CASSQLPQGAKETQYF	TGTGCCAGCAGCCAATTACCCCAGGGGGCGAAGGAGACCCAGTACTTC
TRBV28	TRBJ1-6	few	NA	CASSQTDRDTFALHF	TGTGCCAGCAGTCAAACGGACCGGGACACCTTCGCCCTCCACTTT
TRBV7-9	TRBJ2-7	few	TRBD1	CASSRTGGHEQYF	TGTGCCAGCAGCCGGACAGGGGGGCACGAGCAGTACTTC
TRBV20-1	TRBJ2-4	NA	TRBD2	CSALSGTSGNIQYF	TGCAGTGCGCTTTCCGGGACTAGTGGAAACATTCAGTACTTC
TRBV20-1	TRBJ2-7	NA	NA	CNARDLAGLEREQYF	TGCAATGCTAGAGATCTGGCGGGACTTGAACGCGAGCAGTACTTC
TRBV5-1	TRBJ2-5	few	NA	CASGGAGTDQETQYF	TGCGCCAGCGGTGGGGCGGGTACGGACCAAGAGACCCAGTACTTC
TRBV12-3/TRBV12-4	TRBJ1-6	few	NA	CASSLTGKNSPLHF	TGTGCCAGCAGTTTAACAGGAAAAAATTCACCCCTCCACTTT
TRBV7-9	TRBJ2-7	NA	TRBD1	CASSPDRVASEQYF	TGTGCCAGCAGCCCGGACAGGGTGGCAAGCGAGCAGTACTTC
TRBV12-3/TRBV12-4	TRBJ2-7	few	NA	CASSFWRASSYEQYF	TGTGCCAGCAGTTTTTGGCGGGCCAGTTCCTACGAGCAGTACTTC
TRBV5-4	TRBJ1-6	few	NA	CASSVGADNSPLHF	TGTGCCAGCAGCGTGGGGGCGGATAATTCACCCCTCCACTTT
TRBV12-3/TRBV12-4	TRBJ2-1	NA	NA	CASSLFQNEQFF	TGTGCCAGCAGTTTATTTCAGAATGAGCAGTTCTTC
TRBV24-1	TRBJ2-1	NA	TRBD1	CATSGQGTSYNEQFF	TGTGCCACCAGTGGACAGGGGACCTCCTACAATGAGCAGTTCTTC
TRBV20-1	TRBJ1-2	NA	NA	CSAPRGGNYGYTF	TGCAGTGCTCCCAGAGGAGGGAACTATGGCTACACCTTC